Listed below are T cell receptor beta chains from one sample, sequenced in a study of blood T cell repertoires in COVID-19. Sequencing was performed with immunoSEQ multiplex PCR; in TCRdb, only in-frame clones are kept and a portion is missing. The table includes about 170,000 clones, 75% to 90% detected once. Sequencing was carried out using PBMCs or T cells enriched from blood (not recorded which). The receptor set was obtained from a woman in her forties or fifties who had recovered from COVID-19. Each CDR3 is given with its conserved first and last residue. The order of the fields is J gene, V gene, CDR3 protein.

TRBJ1-5	TRBV12-3/TRBV12-4	CASSFTSDQPQHF
TRBJ2-1	TRBV19	CASSKRLAAGVFEQFF
TRBJ1-6	TRBV4-2	CASSQEFRANSPLHF
TRBJ2-5	TRBV28	CASSSIGLAGGGLETQYF
TRBJ2-3	TRBV5-4	CASSLAAGGDTQYF
TRBJ1-6	TRBV30	CAWSLRGNSPLHF
TRBJ1-5	TRBV29-1	CSVEIQGGQPQHF
TRBJ2-5	TRBV18	CASSPPTGGGETQYF
TRBJ1-5	TRBV6-2/TRBV6-3	CASSYSGSQGQPQHF
TRBJ1-5	TRBV19	CATRQGKGPQHF
TRBJ1-1	TRBV27	CASIQGAWAFF
TRBJ1-3	TRBV3-1/TRBV3-2	CASSRLDRGLKTGNTIYF
TRBJ2-1	TRBV7-2	CASSSRTSGSLEQFF
TRBJ2-1	TRBV28	CASSHNWREVVQFF
TRBJ1-1	TRBV5-1	CASSLSDTQAEAFF
TRBJ2-1	TRBV7-9	CASSLGSKEGDEQFF
TRBJ1-3	TRBV28	CASSLPGSGNTIYF
TRBJ1-5	TRBV7-8	CASSVGSFSNQPQHF
TRBJ1-2	TRBV29-1	CSGRLEGYGYTF
TRBJ1-2	TRBV9	CASSGTYSSGYGYTF
TRBJ1-5	TRBV7-9	CASSAGGARDSLQPQHF
TRBJ1-1	TRBV7-9	CASSSGTREAFF
TRBJ2-1	TRBV27	CSVGAVLSYNEQFF
TRBJ1-4	TRBV11-3	CASSTPLNQPRGSNEKLFF
TRBJ1-3	TRBV13	CASSKNNRVPGNTIYF
TRBJ1-1	TRBV30	CAWSHSTGGTEAFF
TRBJ2-3	TRBV7-2	CASILLAGVLGTDTQYF
TRBJ1-2	TRBV12-3/TRBV12-4	CASRQFYGYTF
TRBJ1-6	TRBV2	CASSDQGMSYNSPLHF
TRBJ2-1	TRBV20-1	CSASSNEQFF
TRBJ1-1	TRBV5-1	CASSPGDSLNTEAFF
TRBJ1-5	TRBV19	CASSIDVGTRNQPQHF
TRBJ2-1	TRBV7-2	CASSLTTDYNEQFF
TRBJ2-1	TRBV4-1	CASSQDGTGIREQFF
TRBJ1-5	TRBV30	CAWVPGGTAVGQPQHF
TRBJ1-1	TRBV20-1	CSASVVSNTEAFF
TRBJ2-6	TRBV14	CASRRTGGVSGANVLTF
TRBJ1-2	TRBV7-2	CASSLQGGNYGYTF
TRBJ2-1	TRBV5-1	CASSSPTGLAGVGNEQFF
TRBJ1-6	TRBV7-8	CASSANRAVSYNSPLHF
TRBJ1-2	TRBV7-9	CASSLSLSLIRQGGYTF